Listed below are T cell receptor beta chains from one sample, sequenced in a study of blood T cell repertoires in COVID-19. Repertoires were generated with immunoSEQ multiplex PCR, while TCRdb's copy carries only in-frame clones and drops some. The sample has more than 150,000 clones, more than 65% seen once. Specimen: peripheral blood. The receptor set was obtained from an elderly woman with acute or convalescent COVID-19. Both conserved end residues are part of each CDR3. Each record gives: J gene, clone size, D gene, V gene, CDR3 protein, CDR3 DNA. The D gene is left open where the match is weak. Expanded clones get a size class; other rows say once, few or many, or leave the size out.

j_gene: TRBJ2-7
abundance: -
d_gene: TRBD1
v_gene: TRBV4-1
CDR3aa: CASSPTGGSYEQYF
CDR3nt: TGCGCCAGCAGCCCGACAGGGGGCTCCTACGAGCAGTACTTC

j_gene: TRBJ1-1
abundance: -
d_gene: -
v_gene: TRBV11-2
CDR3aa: CASSLTVSPEAFF
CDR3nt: TGTGCCAGCAGCTTAACAGTGAGCCCCGAAGCTTTCTTT

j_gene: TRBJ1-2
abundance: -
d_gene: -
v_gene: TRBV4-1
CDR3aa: CASSQDERAYTF
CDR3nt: TGCGCCAGCAGCCAAGATGAGCGGGCCTACACCTTC

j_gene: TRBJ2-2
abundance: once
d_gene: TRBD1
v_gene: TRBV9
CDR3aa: CASSVRDRGQGTGELFF
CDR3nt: TGTGCCAGCAGCGTTCGGGACAGGGGGCAGGGCACCGGGGAGCTGTTTTTT

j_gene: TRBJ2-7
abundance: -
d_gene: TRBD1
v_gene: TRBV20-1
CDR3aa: CSASIGGAIYEQYF
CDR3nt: TGCAGTGCTAGTATAGGGGGCGCGATCTACGAGCAGTACTTC

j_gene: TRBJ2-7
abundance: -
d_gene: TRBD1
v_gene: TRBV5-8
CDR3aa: CASGIPGTGPLSRYEQYF
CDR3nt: TGTGCCAGCGGGATCCCGGGGACAGGTCCTCTCAGCCGCTACGAGCAGTACTTC

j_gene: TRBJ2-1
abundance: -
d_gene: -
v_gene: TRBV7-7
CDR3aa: CASSADRNNEQFF
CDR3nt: TGTGCTAGCAGCGCCGACAGAAACAATGAGCAGTTCTTC

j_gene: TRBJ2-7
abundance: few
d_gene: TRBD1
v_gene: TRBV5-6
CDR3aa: CASSFMGGQGSYEQYF
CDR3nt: TGTGCCAGCAGCTTCATGGGGGGACAGGGATCCTACGAGCAGTACTTC

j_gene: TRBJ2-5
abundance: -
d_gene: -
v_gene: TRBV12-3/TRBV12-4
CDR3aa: CASSSGHRETQYF
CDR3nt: TGTGCCAGCAGTTCGGGACACCGAGAGACCCAGTACTTC

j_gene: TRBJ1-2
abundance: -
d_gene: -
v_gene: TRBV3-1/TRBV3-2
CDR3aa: CASRQEGGDGYTF
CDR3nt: TGTGCCAGCAGACAAGAGGGAGGGGATGGCTACACCTTC

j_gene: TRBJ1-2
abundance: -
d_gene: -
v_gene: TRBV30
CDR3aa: CASSTGGYTF
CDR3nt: TGTGCCTCTTCAACCGGGGGCTACACCTTC

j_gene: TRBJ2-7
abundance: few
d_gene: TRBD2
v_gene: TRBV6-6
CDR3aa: CASSYSASGRPYEQYF
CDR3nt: TGTGCCAGCAGTTACTCGGCTAGCGGGAGGCCCTACGAGCAGTACTTC

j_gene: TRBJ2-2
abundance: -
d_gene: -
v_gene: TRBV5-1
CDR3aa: CASSWGTTGELFF
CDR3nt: TGCGCCAGCAGCTGGGGCACCACCGGGGAGCTGTTTTTT

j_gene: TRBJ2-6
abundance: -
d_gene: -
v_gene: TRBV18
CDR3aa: CASSLDRNSGANVLTF
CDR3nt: TGTGCCAGCTCGTTGGACAGAAACTCTGGGGCCAACGTCCTGACTTTC

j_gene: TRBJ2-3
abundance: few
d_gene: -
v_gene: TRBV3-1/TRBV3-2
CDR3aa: CASSPGLATSTDTQYF
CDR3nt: TGTGCCAGCAGCCCAGGGCTGGCGACTAGCACAGATACGCAGTATTTT

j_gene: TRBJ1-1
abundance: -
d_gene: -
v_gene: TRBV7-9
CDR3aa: CASSQSRGVNTEAFF
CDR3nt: TGTGCCAGCAGCCAGTCCCGAGGAGTAAACACTGAAGCTTTCTTT

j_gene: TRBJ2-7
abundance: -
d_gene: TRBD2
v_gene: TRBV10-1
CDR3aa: CASSEAGGLQYF
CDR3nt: TGCGCCAGCAGTGAAGCGGGAGGGCTTCAGTACTTC

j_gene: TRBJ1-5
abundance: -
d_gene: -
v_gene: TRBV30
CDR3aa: CAWGGRLSNQPQHF
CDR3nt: TGTGCCTGGGGGGGGAGACTTAGCAATCAGCCCCAGCATTTT

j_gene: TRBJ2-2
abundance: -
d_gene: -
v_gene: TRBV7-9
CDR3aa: CASSLGYGGEGTGELFF
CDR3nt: TGTGCCAGCAGCTTAGGCTACGGCGGGGAAGGCACCGGGGAGCTGTTTTTT

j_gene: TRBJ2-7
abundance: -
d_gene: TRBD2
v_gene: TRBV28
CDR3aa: CASNPLAEPYEQYF
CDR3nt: TGTGCCAGCAACCCTCTAGCGGAACCCTACGAGCAGTACTTC

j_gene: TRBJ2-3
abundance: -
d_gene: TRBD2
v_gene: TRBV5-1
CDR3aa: CASSLVGGAPDTQYF
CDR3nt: TGCGCCAGCAGCTTAGTCGGGGGGGCCCCAGATACGCAGTATTTT

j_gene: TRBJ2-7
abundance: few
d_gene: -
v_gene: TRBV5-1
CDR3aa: CASSRYQGSYEQYF
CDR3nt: TGCGCCAGCAGCCGTTATCAGGGGTCCTACGAGCAGTACTTC

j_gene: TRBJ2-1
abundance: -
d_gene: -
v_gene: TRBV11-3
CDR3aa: CASATSGNEQFF
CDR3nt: TGTGCCAGCGCAACTAGTGGAAATGAGCAGTTCTTC

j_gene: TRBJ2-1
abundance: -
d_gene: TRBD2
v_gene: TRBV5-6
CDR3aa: CASSATGLAGVVYNEQFF
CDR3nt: TGTGCCAGCAGCGCAACCGGACTAGCGGGAGTAGTATACAATGAGCAGTTCTTC

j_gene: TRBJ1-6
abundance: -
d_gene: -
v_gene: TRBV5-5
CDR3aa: CASSFRVINSPLHF
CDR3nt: TGTGCCAGCAGCTTTCGTGTAATTAATTCACCCCTCCACTTT

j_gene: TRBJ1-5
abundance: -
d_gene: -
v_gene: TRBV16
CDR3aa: CASSQQAGLQPQHF
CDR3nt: TGTGCCAGCAGCCAACAGGCAGGGCTTCAGCCCCAGCATTTT

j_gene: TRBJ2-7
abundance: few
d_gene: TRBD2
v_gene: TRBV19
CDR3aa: CASSTLAGGGYEQYF
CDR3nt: TGTGCCAGTAGTACACTAGCGGGAGGAGGCTACGAGCAGTACTTC

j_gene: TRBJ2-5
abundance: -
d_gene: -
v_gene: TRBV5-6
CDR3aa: CASSLVIWKEKRETQYF
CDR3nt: TGTGCCAGCAGCTTGGTGATATGGAAGGAGAAAAGAGAGACCCAGTACTTC

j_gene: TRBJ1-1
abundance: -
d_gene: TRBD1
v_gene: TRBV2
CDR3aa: CASTGTGNTEAFF
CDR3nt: TGTGCCAGCACCGGGACAGGCAACACTGAAGCTTTCTTT

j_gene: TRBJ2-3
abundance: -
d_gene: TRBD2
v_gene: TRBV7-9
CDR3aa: CASSLTRGRSTDTQYF
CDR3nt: TGTGCCAGCAGCTTAACGCGGGGGAGGAGCACAGATACGCAGTATTTT

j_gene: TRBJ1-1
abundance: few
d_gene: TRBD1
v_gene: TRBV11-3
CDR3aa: CASSTPTGEAFF
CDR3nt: TGTGCCAGCAGCACCCCGACAGGGGAAGCTTTCTTT

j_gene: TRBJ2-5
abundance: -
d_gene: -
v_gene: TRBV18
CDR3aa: CASSSGVGRETQYF
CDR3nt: TGTGCCAGCTCATCAGGGGTGGGGCGAGAGACCCAGTACTTC

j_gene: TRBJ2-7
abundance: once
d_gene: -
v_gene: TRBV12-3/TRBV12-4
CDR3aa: CASSRDKLVEQYF
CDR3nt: TGTGCCAGCAGCCGGGACAAGCTGGTCGAGCAGTACTTC

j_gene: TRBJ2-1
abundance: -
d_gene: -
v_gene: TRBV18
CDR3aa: CASSRAQENEQFF
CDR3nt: TGTGCCAGCTCGCGCGCACAGGAGAATGAGCAGTTCTTC

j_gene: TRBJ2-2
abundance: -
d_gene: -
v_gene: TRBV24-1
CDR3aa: CATSYGGSAGELFF
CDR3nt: TGTGCCACCAGTTACGGGGGTTCCGCCGGGGAGCTGTTTTTT

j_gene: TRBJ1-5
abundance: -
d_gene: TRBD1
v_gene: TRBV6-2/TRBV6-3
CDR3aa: CASSSPGGGQPQHF
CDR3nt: TGTGCCAGCAGTTCTCCAGGGGGCGGGCAGCCCCAGCATTTT

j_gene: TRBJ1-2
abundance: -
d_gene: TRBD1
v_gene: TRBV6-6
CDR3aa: CASTGQGYGYTF
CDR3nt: TGTGCCAGCACCGGACAGGGCTATGGCTACACCTTC

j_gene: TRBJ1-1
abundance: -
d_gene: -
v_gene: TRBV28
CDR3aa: CASILRQGLAEAFF
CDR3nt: TGTGCCAGCATCCTCCGCCAGGGGTTAGCTGAAGCTTTCTTT

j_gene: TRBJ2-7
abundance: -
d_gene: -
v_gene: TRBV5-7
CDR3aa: CASSFRVSASYEQYF
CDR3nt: TGTGCCAGCAGCTTCAGGGTCAGCGCGTCCTACGAGCAGTACTTC

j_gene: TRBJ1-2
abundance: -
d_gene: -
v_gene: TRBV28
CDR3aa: CASSLSGIGYTF
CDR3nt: TGTGCCAGCAGTTTATCAGGGATCGGCTACACCTTC

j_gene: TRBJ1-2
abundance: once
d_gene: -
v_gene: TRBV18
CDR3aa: CASYRDRAESGYGYTF
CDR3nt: TGTGCCAGCTACCGGGATAGGGCAGAAAGTGGCTATGGCTACACCTTC

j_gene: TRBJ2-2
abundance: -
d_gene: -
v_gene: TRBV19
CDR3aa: CASKVRGNTGELFF
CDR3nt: TGTGCCAGTAAGGTTCGGGGGAACACCGGGGAGCTGTTTTTT

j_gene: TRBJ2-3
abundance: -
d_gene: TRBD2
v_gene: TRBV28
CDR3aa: CASSLGLAGVVSTDTQYF
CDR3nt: TGTGCCAGCAGTTTGGGACTAGCGGGAGTCGTTAGCACAGATACGCAGTATTTT

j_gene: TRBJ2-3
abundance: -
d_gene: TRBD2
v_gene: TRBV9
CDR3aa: CASSRDGGRGDTQYF
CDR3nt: TGTGCCAGCAGCCGGGACGGCGGGAGAGGGGATACGCAGTATTTT

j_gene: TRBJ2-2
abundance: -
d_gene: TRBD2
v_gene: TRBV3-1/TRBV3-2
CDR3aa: CASSREGRALAGELFF
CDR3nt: TGTGCCAGCAGCCGGGAAGGGAGGGCCCTCGCCGGGGAGCTGTTTTTT

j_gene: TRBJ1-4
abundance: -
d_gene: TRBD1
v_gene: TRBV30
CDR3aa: CAWSFDRGRVNEKLFF
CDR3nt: TGTGCCTGGAGTTTCGACAGGGGTCGGGTAAATGAAAAACTGTTTTTT

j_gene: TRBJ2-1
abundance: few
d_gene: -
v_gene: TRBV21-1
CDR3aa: CASSKVGQGQATTYNEQFF
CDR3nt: TGTGCCAGCAGCAAAGTAGGGCAGGGTCAAGCAACTACCTACAATGAGCAGTTCTTC

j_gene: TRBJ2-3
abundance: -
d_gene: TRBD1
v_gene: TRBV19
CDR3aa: CASKQGAGTDTQYF
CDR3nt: TGTGCCAGTAAACAGGGGGCAGGCACAGATACGCAGTATTTT

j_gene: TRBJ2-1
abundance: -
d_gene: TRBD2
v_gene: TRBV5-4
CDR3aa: CASSGDSGGRLSYNEQFF
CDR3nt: TGTGCCAGCAGCGGGGATAGCGGGGGGCGGCTCTCCTACAATGAGCAGTTCTTC

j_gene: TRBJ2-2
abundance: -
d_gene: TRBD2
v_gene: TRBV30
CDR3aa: CAWSRRASGRAGELFF
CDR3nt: TGTGCCTGGAGCCGACGGGCTAGCGGGAGGGCCGGGGAGCTGTTTTTT

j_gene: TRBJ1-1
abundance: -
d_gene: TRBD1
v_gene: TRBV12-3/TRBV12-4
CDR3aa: CASSPTGNTEAFF
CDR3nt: TGTGCCAGCAGCCCGACAGGGAATACTGAAGCTTTCTTT

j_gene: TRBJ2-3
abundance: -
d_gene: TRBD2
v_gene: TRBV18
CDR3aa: CASSRTSGMTDTQYF
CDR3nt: TGTGCCAGCTCACGGACTAGCGGGATGACAGATACGCAGTATTTT

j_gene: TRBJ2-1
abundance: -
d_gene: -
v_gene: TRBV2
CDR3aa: CASSLVAVYNEQFF
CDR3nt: TGTGCCAGCAGCCTGGTGGCCGTCTACAATGAGCAGTTCTTC

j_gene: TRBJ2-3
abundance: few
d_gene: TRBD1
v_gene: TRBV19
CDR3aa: CASRKTGETDTQYF
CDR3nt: TGTGCCAGTAGGAAGACAGGGGAAACGGATACGCAGTATTTT

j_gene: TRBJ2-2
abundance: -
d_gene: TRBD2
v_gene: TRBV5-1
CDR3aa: CASSLEAGGLAGELFF
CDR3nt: TGCGCCAGCAGCTTGGAGGCGGGGGGGCTTGCCGGGGAGCTGTTTTTT

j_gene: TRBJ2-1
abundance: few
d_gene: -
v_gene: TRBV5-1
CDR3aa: CASSLGRLVGEQFF
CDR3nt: TGCGCCAGCAGCCTGGGGCGACTAGTAGGTGAGCAGTTCTTC

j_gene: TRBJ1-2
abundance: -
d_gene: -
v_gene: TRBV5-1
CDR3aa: CASSLGAPGYTF
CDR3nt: TGCGCCAGCAGCTTGGGAGCCCCTGGCTACACCTTC

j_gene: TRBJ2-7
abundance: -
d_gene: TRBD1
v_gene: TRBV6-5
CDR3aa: CASITGQGRYEQYF
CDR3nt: TGTGCCAGCATAACAGGACAGGGTCGGTACGAGCAGTACTTC

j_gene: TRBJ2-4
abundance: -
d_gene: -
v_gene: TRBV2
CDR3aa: CASSPAAKNIQYF
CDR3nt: TGTGCCAGCAGTCCAGCGGCCAAAAACATTCAGTACTTC

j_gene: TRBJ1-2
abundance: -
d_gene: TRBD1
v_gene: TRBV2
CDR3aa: CASSGDRVGGYTF
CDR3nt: TGTGCCAGCAGTGGGGACAGGGTTGGCGGCTACACCTTC